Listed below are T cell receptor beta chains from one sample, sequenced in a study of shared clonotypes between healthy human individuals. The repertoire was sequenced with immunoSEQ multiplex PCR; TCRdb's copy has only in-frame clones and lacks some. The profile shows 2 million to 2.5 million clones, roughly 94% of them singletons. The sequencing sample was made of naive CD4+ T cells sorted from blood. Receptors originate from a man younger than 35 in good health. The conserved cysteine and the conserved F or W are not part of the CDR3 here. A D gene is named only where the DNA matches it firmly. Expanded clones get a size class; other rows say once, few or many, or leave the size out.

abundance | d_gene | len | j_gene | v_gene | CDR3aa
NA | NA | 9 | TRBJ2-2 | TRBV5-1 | ASSLGRELF
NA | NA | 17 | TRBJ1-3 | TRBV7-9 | ASSLSLGGRITAGNTIY
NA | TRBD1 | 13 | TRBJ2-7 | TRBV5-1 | ASSLLRTGLDEQY
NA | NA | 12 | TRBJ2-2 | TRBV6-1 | ASTRDPTTGELF
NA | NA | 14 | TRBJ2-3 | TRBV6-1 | ASSEWLVDSTDTQY
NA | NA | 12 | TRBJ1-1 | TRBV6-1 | ASRTSAIEAEAF
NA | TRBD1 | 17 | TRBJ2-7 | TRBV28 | ASSSSYGRGQATSYEQY
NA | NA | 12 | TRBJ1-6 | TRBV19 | ATHTGNYNSPLH
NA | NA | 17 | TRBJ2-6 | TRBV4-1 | ASSQDATVFSSGANVLT
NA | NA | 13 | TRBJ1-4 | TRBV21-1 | ASSLQEGAREKLF
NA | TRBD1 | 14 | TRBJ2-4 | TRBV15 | ATSSRTGGSKNIQY
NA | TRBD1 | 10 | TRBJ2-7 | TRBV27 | ASRAGGHEQY
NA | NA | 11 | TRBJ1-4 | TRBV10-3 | AISESSPEKLF
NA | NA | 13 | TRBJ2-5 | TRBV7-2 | ASSLGRGGQETQY
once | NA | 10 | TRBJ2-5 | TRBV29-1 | SVESGSETQY
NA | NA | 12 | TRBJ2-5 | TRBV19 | ATAPGRIQETQY
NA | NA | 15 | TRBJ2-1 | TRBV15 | ATSRDLAGRSYNEQF
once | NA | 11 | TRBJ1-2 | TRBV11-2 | ASSLGAFYGYT
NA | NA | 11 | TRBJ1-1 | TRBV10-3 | AISESPNTEAF
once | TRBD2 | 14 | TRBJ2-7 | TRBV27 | ASSSPLRLAGGEQY
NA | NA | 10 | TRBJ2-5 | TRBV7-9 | ASSPDWETQY
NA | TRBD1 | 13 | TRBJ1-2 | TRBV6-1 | ASSEVGQGLEGYT
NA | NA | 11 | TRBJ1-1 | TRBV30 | AWTRSTSTEAF
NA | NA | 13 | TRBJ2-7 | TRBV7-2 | ASSLFSGSSYEQY
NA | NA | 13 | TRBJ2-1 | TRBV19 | ASTISSGFGNEQF
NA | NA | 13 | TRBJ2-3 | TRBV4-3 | ASSQTRPGTDTQY
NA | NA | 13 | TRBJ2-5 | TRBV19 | ASSGNPANQETQY
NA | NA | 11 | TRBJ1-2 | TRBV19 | ASSIVRNYGYT
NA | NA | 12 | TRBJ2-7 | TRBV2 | ASSERRAPYEQY
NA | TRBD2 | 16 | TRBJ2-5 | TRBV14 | ASSPRGAGGLLQETQY
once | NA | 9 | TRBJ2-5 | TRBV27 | ASSYQETQY
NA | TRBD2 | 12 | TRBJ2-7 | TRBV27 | ASRVSGTLYEQY
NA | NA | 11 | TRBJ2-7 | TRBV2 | ASSEFRVREQY
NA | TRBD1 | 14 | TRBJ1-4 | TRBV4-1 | ASSQDGGQANEKLF
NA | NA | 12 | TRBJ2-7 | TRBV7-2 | ASSLEQRSYEQY
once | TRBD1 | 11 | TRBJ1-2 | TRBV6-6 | ASSFDRGRGYT
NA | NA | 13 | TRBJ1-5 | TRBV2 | ASRVTRDPNQPQH
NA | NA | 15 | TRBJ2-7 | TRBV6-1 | ASSEASFARHTYEQY
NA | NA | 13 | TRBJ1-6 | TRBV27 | ASSSTPGLNSPLH
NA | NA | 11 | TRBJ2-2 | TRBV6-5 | ASGRGMTGELF
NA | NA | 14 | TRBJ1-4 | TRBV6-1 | ASSERLGAGNEKLF
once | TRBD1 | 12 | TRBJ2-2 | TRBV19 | ASTVDRGTGELF
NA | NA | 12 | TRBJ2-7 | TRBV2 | ASRTRTATYEQY
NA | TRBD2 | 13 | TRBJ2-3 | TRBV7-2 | ASSRLAAYTDTQY
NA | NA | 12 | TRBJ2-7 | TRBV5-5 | ASSYVGISYEQY
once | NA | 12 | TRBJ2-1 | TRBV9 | ASSVEGSYNEQF
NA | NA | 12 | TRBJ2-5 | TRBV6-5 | ASRPAERWETQY
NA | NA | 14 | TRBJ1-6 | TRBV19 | ASSISDSTYNSPLH
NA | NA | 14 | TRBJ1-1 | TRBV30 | AWSRLAGRTNTEAF
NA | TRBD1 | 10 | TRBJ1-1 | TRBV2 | ASRGTGKEAF